This TCR beta chain is from a study of CD8+ T cells in alopecia areata. About the study: Scalp area affected, as a percentage, set the severity score of treated patients. General observations from the study: Lesional tissue from the scalp (especially in alopecia totalis/universalis) showed higher clonality than normal scalp. While tofacitinib was given, many expanded lesional clones persisted in scalp and blood.

This clone was counted ten times or more. The antigen is unknown. Sequencing relied on a cDNA template that was reverse transcribed from extracted RNA. Profiled with immunoSEQ multiplex PCR; TCRdb holds only in-frame clones, not every one. The sample lists under 250,000 clones; about three fifths were seen once. V shed 5 bases and J shed 3 bases, with 11 bases lying between them. The CDR3 spans 14 residues. Germline V lookup: CDR1 MGHDK, CDR2 SYGVNS. Treatment here: oral pan-JAK inhibitor, 5-10 mg twice daily. As part of sample collection, lesional scalp punch biopsies and peripheral blood were taken from alopecia areata patients.

The receptor comes from a human donor with alopecia areata. The chain has TRBV25-1 and TRBJ1-3; D is undetermined. The sequences come from CD4+ T cells sorted from blood, collected at week 4, from a patient treated with tofacitinib. This CDR3 is CASSHGVFGNTIYF. The CDR3 DNA sequence: TGTGCCAGCAGTCACGGGGTCTTTGGAAACACCATATATTTT.